This TCR beta chain was recorded in a study of T-cell reconstitution after alpha-beta-depleted transplantation in children. TCRbeta library construction was performed incorporating unique molecular identifiers. TCRdb analysed the PCR reads with MiXCR anew, one entry per CDR3 protein. The sample carries a few hundred thousand distinct CDR3 sequences, under 13% recorded once. V lost 2 bases and J lost 1, with 14 bases in between. The length of the CDR3 is 15 residues. Germline lookup yields CDR1 DFQATT and CDR2 SNEGSKA (reference sequence). This chain joins TRBV20-1 and TRBJ1-1, with D perhaps TRBD1 (6 bases). The receptor comes from a human donor who donated a stem cell graft to a child with acute myeloid leukemia. The sequences come from PBMCs from the stem cell graft donor, collected from the stem cell graft. The chain's CDR3 is CSARIGGRKNTEAFF. CDR3 sequence (DNA): TGCAGTGCTAGAATCGGGGGGCGAAAGAACACTGAAGCTTTCTTT.